This record looks at one TCR beta chain sequence and its context. Only in-frame clones appear in the TCRdb table, and some are missing; sequencing was by immunoSEQ multiplex PCR. The repertoire includes approximately 300,000 clones, roughly 86% of them detected once, and roughly a tenth sits in the top ten. V shed 2 bases and J shed 9 bases, with 5 bases lying between them. The CDR3 spans 10 residues. The germline V gene encodes CDR1 DFQATT and CDR2 SNEGSKA (reference sequence). The data originate from a study of blood T cell repertoires in COVID-19. For the study at large: Acute and convalescent COVID-19 samples came from the United States, Italy and Spain. Sample material is recorded as cDNA or gDNA derived from T cells, B-cell-depleted T cells, or PBMCs.

Clinical history as reported by participants underpinned cohort assignment. Recovered participants had two consecutive negative NP/OP PCR tests, healthcare professional clearance, or symptom resolution. The clonotype comes from a woman aged 25 to 39 who had recovered from COVID-19. Sequencing used PBMCs or T cells enriched from blood (not recorded which). The chain employs TRBV20-1 and TRBJ2-1; the D gene is possibly TRBD2 (5 bases). The CDR3 sequence is CSARRGEQFF. The CDR3 DNA reads as TGCAGTGCTAGACGGGGTGAGCAGTTCTTC.